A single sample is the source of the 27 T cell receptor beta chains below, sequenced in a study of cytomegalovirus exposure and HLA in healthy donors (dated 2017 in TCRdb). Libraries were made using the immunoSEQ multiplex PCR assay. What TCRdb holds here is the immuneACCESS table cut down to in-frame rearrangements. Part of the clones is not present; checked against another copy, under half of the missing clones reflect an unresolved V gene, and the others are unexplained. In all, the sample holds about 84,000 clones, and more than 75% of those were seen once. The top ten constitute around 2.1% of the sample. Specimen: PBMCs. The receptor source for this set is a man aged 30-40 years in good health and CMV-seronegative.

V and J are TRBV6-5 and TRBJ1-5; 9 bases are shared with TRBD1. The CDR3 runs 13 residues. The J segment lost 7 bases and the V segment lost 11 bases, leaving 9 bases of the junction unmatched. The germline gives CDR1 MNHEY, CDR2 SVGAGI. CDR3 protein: CAAGTGIRQPQHF. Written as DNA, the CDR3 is TGTGCCGCCGGGACAGGGATCAGACAGCCCCAGCATTTT.

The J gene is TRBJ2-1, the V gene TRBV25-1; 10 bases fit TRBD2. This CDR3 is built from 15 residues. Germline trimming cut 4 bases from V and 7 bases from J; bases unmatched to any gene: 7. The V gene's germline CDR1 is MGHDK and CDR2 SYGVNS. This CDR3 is CASSVRLAGGNEQFF. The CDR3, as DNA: TGTGCCAGCAGTGTAAGACTAGCGGGTGGGAATGAGCAGTTCTTC.

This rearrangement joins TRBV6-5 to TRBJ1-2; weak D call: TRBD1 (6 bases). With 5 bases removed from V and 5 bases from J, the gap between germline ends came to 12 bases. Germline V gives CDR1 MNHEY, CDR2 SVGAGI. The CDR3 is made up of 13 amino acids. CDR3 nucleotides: TGTGCCAGCAGTCGACAGGAGGAATATGGCTACACCTTC. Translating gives CASSRQEEYGYTF.

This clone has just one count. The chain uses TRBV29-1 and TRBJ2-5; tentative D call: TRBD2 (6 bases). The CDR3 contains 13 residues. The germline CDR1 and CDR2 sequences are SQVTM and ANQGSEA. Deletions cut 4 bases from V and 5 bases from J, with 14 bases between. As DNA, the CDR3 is TGCAGCGTTGTTTCGGCGACTAGGGAGACCCAGTACTTC. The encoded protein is CSVVSATRETQYF.

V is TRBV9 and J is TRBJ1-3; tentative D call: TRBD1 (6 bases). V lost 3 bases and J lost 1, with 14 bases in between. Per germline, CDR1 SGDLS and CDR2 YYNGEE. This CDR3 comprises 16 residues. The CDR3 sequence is CASSEQQGRSGNTIYF. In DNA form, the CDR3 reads TGTGCCAGCAGCGAGCAACAGGGTCGATCTGGAAACACCATATATTTT.

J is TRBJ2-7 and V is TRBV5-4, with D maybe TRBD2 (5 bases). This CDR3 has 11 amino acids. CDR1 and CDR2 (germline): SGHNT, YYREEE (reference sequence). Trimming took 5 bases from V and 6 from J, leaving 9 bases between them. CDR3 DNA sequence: TGTGCCAGCAGAGGAGGACTCGAGCAGTACTTC. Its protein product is CASRGGLEQYF. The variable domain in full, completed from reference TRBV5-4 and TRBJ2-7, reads ETGVTQSPTHLIKTRGQQVTLRCSSQSGHNTVSWYQQALGQGPQFIFQYYREEENGRGNFPPRFSGLQFPNYSSELNVNALELDDSALYLCASRGGLEQYFGPGTRLTVT.

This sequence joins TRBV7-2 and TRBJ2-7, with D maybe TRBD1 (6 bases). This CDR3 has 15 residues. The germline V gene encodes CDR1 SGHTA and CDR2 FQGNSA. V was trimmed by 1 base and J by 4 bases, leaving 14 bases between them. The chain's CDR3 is CASSLGQAIGYEQYF. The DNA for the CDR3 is TGTGCCAGCAGCTTAGGACAGGCCATCGGGTACGAGCAGTACTTC.

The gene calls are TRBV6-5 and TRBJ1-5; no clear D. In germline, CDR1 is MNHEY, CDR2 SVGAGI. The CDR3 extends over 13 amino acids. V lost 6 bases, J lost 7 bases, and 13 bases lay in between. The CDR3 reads CASSPDSPQPQHF. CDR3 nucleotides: TGTGCCAGCAGCCCGGACTCGCCGCAGCCCCAGCATTTT.

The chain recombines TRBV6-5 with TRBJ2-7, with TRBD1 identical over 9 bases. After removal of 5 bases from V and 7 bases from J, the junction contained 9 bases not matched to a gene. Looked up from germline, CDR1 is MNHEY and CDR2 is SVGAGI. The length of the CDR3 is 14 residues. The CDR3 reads CASSEEGTGLEQYF. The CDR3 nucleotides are TGTGCCAGCAGTGAAGAAGGGACAGGGCTTGAGCAGTACTTC.

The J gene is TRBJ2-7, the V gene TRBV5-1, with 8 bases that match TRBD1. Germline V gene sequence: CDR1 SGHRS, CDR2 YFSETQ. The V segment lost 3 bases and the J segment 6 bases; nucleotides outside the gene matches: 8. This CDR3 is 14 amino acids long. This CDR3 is CASSSGQGIGEQYF. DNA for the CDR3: TGCGCCAGCAGCTCCGGACAGGGAATTGGCGAGCAGTACTTC.

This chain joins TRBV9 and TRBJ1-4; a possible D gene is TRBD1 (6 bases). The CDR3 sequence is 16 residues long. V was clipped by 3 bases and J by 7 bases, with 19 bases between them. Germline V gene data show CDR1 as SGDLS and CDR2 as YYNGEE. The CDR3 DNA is TGTGCCAGCAGCGCACACCCGACAGGAGCCGCTGAAAAACTGTTTTTT. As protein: CASSAHPTGAAEKLFF.

Here the CDR3 DNA reads TGTGCCAGCAGCTTGGGGGACAGGGTACCCGATCAGCCCCAGCATTTT. Amino acids: CASSLGDRVPDQPQHF. The chain uses TRBV5-5 and TRBJ1-5, with 9 bases lining up with TRBD1. The germline V gene has CDR1 SGHKS and CDR2 YYEKEE (reference sequence). V shed 0 bases, J shed 5 bases, and the junction held 6 bases outside the gene matches. CDR3 length: 16 residues.

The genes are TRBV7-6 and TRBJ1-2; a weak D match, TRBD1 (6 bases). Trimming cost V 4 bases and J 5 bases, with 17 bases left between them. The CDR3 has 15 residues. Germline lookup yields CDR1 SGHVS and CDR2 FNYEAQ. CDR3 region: CASSSLAGGRYGYTF. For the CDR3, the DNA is TGTGCCAGCAGCTCCCTGGCGGGGGGCAGGTATGGCTACACCTTC.

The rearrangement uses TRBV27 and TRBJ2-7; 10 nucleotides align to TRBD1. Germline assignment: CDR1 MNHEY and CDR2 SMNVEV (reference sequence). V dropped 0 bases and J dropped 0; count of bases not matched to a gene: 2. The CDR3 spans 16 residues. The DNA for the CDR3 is TGTGCCAGCAGTTTATCGTGGACAGGGGGCTCCTACGAGCAGTACTTC. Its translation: CASSLSWTGGSYEQYF.

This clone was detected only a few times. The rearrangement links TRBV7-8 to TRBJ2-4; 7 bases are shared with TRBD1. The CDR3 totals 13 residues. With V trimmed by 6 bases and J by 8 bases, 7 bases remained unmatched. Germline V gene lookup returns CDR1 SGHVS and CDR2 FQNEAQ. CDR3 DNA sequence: TGTGCCAGCAGGCACAGGGGTCAGCACATTCAGTACTTC. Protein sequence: CASRHRGQHIQYF.

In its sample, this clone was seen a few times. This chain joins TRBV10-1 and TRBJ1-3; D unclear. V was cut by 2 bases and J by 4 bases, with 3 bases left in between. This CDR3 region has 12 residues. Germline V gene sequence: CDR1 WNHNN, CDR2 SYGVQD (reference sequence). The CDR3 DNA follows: TGCGCCAGCAGTGAGCAGGGAAACACCATATATTTT. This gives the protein CASSEQGNTIYF.

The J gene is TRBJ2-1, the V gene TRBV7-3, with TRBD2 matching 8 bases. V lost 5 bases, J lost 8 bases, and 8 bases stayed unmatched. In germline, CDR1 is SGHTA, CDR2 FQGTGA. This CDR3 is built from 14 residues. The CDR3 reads CASSPSSGRDEQFF. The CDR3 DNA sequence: TGTGCCAGCAGCCCGTCAAGCGGGAGAGATGAGCAGTTCTTC. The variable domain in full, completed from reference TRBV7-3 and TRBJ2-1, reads GAGVSQTPSNKVTEKGKYVELRCDPISGHTALYWYRQSLGQGPEFLIYFQGTGAADDSGLPNDRFFAVRPEGSVSTLKIQRTERGDSAVYLCASSPSSGRDEQFFGPGTRLTVL.

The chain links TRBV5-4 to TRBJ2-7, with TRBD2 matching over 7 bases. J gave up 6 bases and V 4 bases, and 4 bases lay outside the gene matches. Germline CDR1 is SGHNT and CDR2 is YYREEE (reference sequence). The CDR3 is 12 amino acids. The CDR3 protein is CASSNRTSEQYF. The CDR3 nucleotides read TGTGCCAGCAGCAACCGGACTAGCGAGCAGTACTTC.

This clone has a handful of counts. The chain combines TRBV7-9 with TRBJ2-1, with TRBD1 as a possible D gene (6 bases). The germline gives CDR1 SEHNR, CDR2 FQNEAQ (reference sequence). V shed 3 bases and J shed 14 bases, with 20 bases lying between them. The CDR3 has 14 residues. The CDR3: CASSLNRAMILEFF. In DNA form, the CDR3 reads TGTGCCAGCAGCTTGAACAGGGCCATGATACTAGAGTTCTTC.

Written as DNA, the CDR3 is TGTGCCAGCGGACGGACAGGAAGCGCAGATACGCAGTATTTT. This translates into CASGRTGSADTQYF. This chain uses TRBV9 with TRBJ2-3; 7 bases are a match to TRBD1. Looked up from germline, CDR1 is SGDLS and CDR2 is YYNGEE. This CDR3 is 14 amino acids long. J lost 4 bases, V lost 7 bases, and 9 bases had no gene match.

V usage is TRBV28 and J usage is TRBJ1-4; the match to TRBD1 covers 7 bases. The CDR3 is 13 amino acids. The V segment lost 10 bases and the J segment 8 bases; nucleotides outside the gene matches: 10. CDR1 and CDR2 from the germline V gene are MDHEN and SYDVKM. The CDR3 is CATSTGLEEKLFF. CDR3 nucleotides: TGTGCCACCTCGACAGGGCTCGAAGAAAAACTGTTTTTT.

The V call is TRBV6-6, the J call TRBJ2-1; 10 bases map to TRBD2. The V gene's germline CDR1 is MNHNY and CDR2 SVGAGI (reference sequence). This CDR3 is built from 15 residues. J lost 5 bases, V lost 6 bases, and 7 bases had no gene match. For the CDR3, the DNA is TGTGCCAGCAGACTCGGGACTAGCGAAGACAATGAGCAGTTCTTC. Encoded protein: CASRLGTSEDNEQFF.

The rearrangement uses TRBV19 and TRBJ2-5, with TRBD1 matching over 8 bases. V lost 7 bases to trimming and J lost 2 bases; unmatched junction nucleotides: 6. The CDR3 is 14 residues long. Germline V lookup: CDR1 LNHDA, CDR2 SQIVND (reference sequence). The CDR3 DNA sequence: TGTGCCAGTACCCCAGGGGGCCGACAAGAGACCCAGTACTTC. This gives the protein CASTPGGRQETQYF.

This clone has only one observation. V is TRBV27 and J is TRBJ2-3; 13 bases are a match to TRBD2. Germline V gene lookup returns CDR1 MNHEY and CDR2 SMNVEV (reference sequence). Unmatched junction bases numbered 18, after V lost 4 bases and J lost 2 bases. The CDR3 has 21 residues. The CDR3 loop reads CASSSTRTSGRKWGPTDTQYF. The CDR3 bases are TGTGCCAGCAGTTCAACGCGGACTAGCGGGAGAAAATGGGGTCCCACAGATACGCAGTATTTT.

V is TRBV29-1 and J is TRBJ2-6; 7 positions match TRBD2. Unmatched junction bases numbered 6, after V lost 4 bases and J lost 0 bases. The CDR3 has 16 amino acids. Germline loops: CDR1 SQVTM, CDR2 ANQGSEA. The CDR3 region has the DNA TGCAGCGTTGGGGGAGGGGCCATCTCTGGGGCCAACGTCCTGACTTTC. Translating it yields CSVGGGAISGANVLTF.

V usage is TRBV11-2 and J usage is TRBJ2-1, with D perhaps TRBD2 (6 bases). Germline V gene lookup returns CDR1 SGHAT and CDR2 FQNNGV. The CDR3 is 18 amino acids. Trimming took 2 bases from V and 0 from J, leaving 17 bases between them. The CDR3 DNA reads TGTGCCAGCAGCTTACTCTCGGATGCGGGGACCTCCTACAATGAGCAGTTCTTC. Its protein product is CASSLLSDAGTSYNEQFF.

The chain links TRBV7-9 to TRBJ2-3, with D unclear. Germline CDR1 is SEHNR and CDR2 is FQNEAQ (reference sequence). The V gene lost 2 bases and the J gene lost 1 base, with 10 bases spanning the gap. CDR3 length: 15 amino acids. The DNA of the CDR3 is TGTGCCAGCAGCTTAATTTATACGGGCACAGATACGCAGTATTTT. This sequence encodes CASSLIYTGTDTQYF.